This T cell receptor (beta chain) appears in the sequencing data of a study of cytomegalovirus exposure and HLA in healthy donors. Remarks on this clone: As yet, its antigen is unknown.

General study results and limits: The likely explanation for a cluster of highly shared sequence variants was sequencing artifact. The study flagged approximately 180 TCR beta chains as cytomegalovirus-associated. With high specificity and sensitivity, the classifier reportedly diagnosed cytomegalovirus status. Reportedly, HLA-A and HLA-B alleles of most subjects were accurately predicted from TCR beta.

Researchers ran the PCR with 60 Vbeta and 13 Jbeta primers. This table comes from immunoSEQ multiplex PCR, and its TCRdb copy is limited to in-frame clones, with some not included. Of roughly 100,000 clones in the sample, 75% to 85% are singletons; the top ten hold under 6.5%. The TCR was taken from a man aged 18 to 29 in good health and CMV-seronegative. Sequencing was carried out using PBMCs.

The CDR3 region has the DNA TGTGCCAGCTCACGGGACAGGGGCTCCTACAATGAGCAGTTCTTC. Protein: CASSRDRGSYNEQFF. V gene TRBV18 combines with J gene TRBJ2-1; TRBD1 aligns across 10 bases. CDR1 and CDR2 (germline): KGHSH, LQKENI. The V segment lost 4 bases and the J segment 0 bases; nucleotides outside the gene matches: 0. This CDR3 spans 15 amino acids. Supplemented by reference TRBV18 and TRBJ2-1, the full variable domain reads NAGVMQNPRHLVRRRGQEARLRCSPMKGHSHVYWYRQLPEEGLKFMVYLQKENIIDESGMPKERFSAEFPKEGPSILRIQQVVRGDSAAYFCASSRDRGSYNEQFFGPGTRLTVL.